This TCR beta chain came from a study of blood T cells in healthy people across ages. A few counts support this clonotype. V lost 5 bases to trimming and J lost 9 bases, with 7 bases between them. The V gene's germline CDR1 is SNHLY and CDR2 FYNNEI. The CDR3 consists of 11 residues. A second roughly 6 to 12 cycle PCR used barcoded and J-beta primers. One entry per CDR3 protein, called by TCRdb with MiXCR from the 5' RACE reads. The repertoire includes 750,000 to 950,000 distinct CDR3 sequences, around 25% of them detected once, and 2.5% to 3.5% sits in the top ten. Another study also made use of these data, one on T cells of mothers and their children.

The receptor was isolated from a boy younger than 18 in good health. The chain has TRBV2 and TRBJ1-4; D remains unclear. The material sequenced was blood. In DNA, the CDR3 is TGTGCCAGCAGTAGACTTAAAAAACTGTTTTTT. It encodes CASSRLKKLFF.